A single count supports the clone carrying this T cell receptor (beta chain). These data originate in a study of CD4 T cells in relation to SARS-CoV-2 and coronaviruses. Some clones are missing from TCRdb's copy, which holds only in-frame ones; the method was immunoSEQ multiplex PCR. The sample holds about 56,000 clones, roughly 94% seen once. V was pared by 8 bases and J by 4 bases, with 7 bases of the junction left unmatched. Germline V gene sequence: CDR1 SGHTA, CDR2 FQGTGA. CDR3 length: 14 residues. The sequence came from an adult with COVID-19. The rearrangement links TRBV7-3 to TRBJ2-3; TRBD2 agrees at 9 bases. Source material: naive CD4+ T cells from PBMCs. The subset here: naive CD4+ T cells isolated by negative enrichment. This chain's CDR3 is CASARTSVADTQYF. The CDR3 coding sequence is TGTGCCAGCGCCCGGACTAGCGTAGCAGATACGCAGTATTTT. Filled out from reference TRBV7-3 and TRBJ2-3, the complete variable domain reads GAGVSQTPSNKVTEKGKYVELRCDPISGHTALYWYRQSLGQGPEFLIYFQGTGAADDSGLPNDRFFAVRPEGSVSTLKIQRTERGDSAVYLCASARTSVADTQYFGPGTRLTVL.